This T cell receptor beta chain was found in a study of graft-versus-host responses after intestinal transplantation. About this clone: What it binds is not known.

Here immunoSEQ multiplex PCR was the method, and the copy in TCRdb shows in-frame clones only, minus some. The sample lists 90,000 to 150,000 clones; roughly 95% were seen once. Per the germline V gene, CDR1 is MDHEN and CDR2 is SYDVKM. The CDR3 loop spans 13 amino acids. Trimming took 6 bases from V and 6 from J; bases not matched to a gene: 5. This sample comprised unstimulated CD8+ T cells sorted from spleen or lymph node cells, obtained before intestinal transplant. The receptor was isolated from a human donor who received an intestinal transplant. The chain links TRBV28 to TRBJ2-1; TRBD1 aligns across 7 bases. The CDR3 DNA follows: TGTGCCAGCAGGGGACAGCATAGCAATGAGCAGTTCTTC. This translates into CASRGQHSNEQFF.